A single sample gave rise to the 22 T cell receptor beta chains below, sequenced in a study of identical twins. In TCRdb, the 5' RACE reads were re-called with MiXCR into one record per CDR3 protein. The table records hundreds of thousands of distinct CDR3 sequences, around 6.1% of them present only once. Material: naive T cells sorted from blood. The receptor set was obtained from a young man in good health.

This clonotype was counted a few times. The chain employs TRBV7-6 and TRBJ1-4, with TRBD1 as a possible D gene (6 bases). V lost 4 bases and J 5 bases, leaving 11 bases between the germline ends. The CDR3 extends over 14 amino acids. Germline V gene data show CDR1 as SGHVS and CDR2 as FNYEAQ. The CDR3 region is CASSYNTGNEKLFF. The CDR3, as DNA: TGTGCCAGCAGCTATAACACAGGGAATGAAAAACTGTTTTTT.

This clonotype was seen repeatedly, ten times or more. The chain has TRBV12-3 or TRBV12-4 and TRBJ1-2, with no clear D. CDR3 length: 15 residues. V was trimmed by 2 bases and J by 7 bases, leaving 17 bases between them. CDR3 in DNA: TGTGCCAGCAGTTTATTCGGGCGGGGATCCGGTGGCTACACCTTC. Translation: CASSLFGRGSGGYTF.

This clonotype was counted a few times. J is TRBJ2-5 and V is TRBV6-1, with 13 bases fitting TRBD2. Germline CDR1 is MNHNS and CDR2 is SASEGT. CDR3 size: 15 residues. Trimming removed 7 bases from V and 5 bases from J; junction bases left unmatched: 7. The CDR3 DNA reads as TGTGCCAGCAAGACTAGCGGGGGGACTGGGGAGACCCAGTACTTC. This sequence encodes CASKTSGGTGETQYF.

This clonotype was detected many times. The chain carries TRBV18 and TRBJ2-6; D is uncertain. Per the germline V gene, CDR1 is KGHSH and CDR2 is LQKENI. Trimming cost V 0 bases and J 1 base, with 4 bases left between them. The CDR3 runs 15 residues. DNA for the CDR3: TGTGCCAGCTCACCACCTTGGTCTGGGGCCAACGTCCTGACTTTC. Its translation is CASSPPWSGANVLTF. The complete variable domain, with remaining parts taken from reference TRBV18 and TRBJ2-6, reads NAGVMQNPRHLVRRRGQEARLRCSPMKGHSHVYWYRQLPEEGLKFMVYLQKENIIDESGMPKERFSAEFPKEGPSILRIQQVVRGDSAAYFCASSPPWSGANVLTFGAGSRLTVL.

Concerning this clonotype: A much larger clone sits a single nucleotide away, making a read error possible. The CDR3 loop is CASRLADQETQYF. For the CDR3, the DNA is TGTGCCAGCCGTCTAGCGGACCAAGAGACCCAGTACTTC. The gene calls are TRBV2 and TRBJ2-5; 7 bases map to TRBD2. Germline V gene lookup returns CDR1 SNHLY and CDR2 FYNNEI. With V trimmed by 8 bases and J by 0 bases, 3 bases remained unmatched. There are 13 residues in the CDR3.

This clonotype was detected many times. The chain combines TRBV12-3 or TRBV12-4 with TRBJ2-3; 9 bases are a match to TRBD1. Unmatched junction bases numbered 5, after V lost 7 bases and J lost 3 bases. The length of the CDR3 is 14 residues. CDR3 DNA: TGTGCCAGCATCAGGACAGGGGAAACAGATACGCAGTATTTT. This encodes CASIRTGETDTQYF.

This clonotype was seen repeatedly, ten times or more. The V call is TRBV12-3 or TRBV12-4, the J call TRBJ1-2; D is ambiguous. There are 14 residues in the CDR3. Trimming cost V 3 bases and J 5 bases, with 13 bases left between them. This chain's CDR3 is CASSLGRRSYGYTF. DNA of the CDR3: TGTGCCAGCAGTTTGGGTCGTCGATCGTATGGCTACACCTTC.

The rearrangement joins TRBV15 to TRBJ2-5; TRBD1 aligns across 7 bases. CDR3 length: 16 residues. J gave up 5 bases and V 0 bases, and 9 bases lay outside the gene matches. The germline V gene has CDR1 LNHNV and CDR2 YYDKDF (reference sequence). CDR3 in amino acids: CATSRDRGGAGETQYF. The DNA of the CDR3 is TGTGCCACCAGCAGAGATAGAGGGGGCGCGGGTGAGACCCAGTACTTC.

This clonotype was observed a handful of times. The chain is built from TRBV24-1 and TRBJ2-1, with TRBD2 identical over 13 bases. Unmatched junction bases numbered 6, after V lost 3 bases and J lost 8 bases. CDR1 and CDR2 from the germline V gene are KGHDR and SFDVKD. The CDR3 has 16 amino acids. The CDR3, as DNA: TGTGCCACCAGTGATCACGGACTAGCGGGGGCCTATGAGCAGTTCTTC. It translates to CATSDHGLAGAYEQFF.

Ten or more counts support this clonotype. The chain carries TRBV6-6 and TRBJ2-1, with TRBD2 matching over 7 bases. The germline CDR1 and CDR2 sequences are MNHNY and SVGAGI (reference sequence). The CDR3 length is 11 residues. V lost 8 bases and J lost 11; bases outside the gene matches: 6. The CDR3 is CASGGTTKQFF. The CDR3 coding sequence is TGTGCCAGCGGCGGGACTACGAAGCAGTTCTTC.

This clonotype was observed many times. The chain has TRBV6-2 or TRBV6-3 and TRBJ2-3, with D unresolved. V lost 6 bases and J 5 bases, leaving 9 bases between the germline ends. Per germline, CDR1 MNHEY and CDR2 SVGEGT. The CDR3 sequence is 12 residues long. This CDR3 reads CASSPWGDTQYF. The DNA of the CDR3 is TGTGCCAGCAGCCCCTGGGGAGATACGCAGTATTTT.

This clonotype has only a few counts. This chain joins TRBV7-9 and TRBJ2-1; 8 nucleotides agree with TRBD1. CDR3 size: 16 residues. The V segment lost 5 bases and the J segment 5 bases; nucleotides outside the gene matches: 11. CDR1 and CDR2 from the germline V gene are SEHNR and FQNEAQ (reference sequence). The CDR3 loop reads CASSVYSGGWHNEQFF. Here the CDR3 DNA reads TGTGCCAGCAGCGTCTACTCAGGGGGCTGGCACAATGAGCAGTTCTTC.

This clonotype showed up many times. The genes are TRBV7-2 and TRBJ2-1, with 13 nucleotides matching TRBD2. Germline CDR1 reads SGHTA; CDR2 reads FQGNSA. The CDR3 length is 15 residues. The V gene end was trimmed by 5 bases and the J gene end by 8 bases; junction bases not matched to a gene: 6. CDR3 protein: CASSRTSGSVHEQFF. In nucleotides, the CDR3 is TGTGCCAGCAGCCGGACTAGCGGGAGTGTCCATGAGCAGTTCTTC.

The chain is built from TRBV3-1 and TRBJ2-3; 8 bases map to TRBD2. With 3 bases clipped from V and 2 bases from J, the junction kept 10 bases outside the gene matches. This CDR3 contains 17 residues. Per the germline V gene, CDR1 is LGHDT and CDR2 is YNNKEL (reference sequence). The CDR3 reads CASSQRGTGLVTDTQYF. The DNA for the CDR3 is TGTGCCAGCAGCCAGAGGGGGACGGGACTAGTCACAGATACGCAGTATTTT.

This clonotype has only a few counts. V gene TRBV27 combines with J gene TRBJ2-2; D ambiguous. Germline V gene lookup returns CDR1 MNHEY and CDR2 SMNVEV (reference sequence). V was cut by 10 bases and J by 6 bases, with 21 bases left in between. CDR3 length: 15 residues. The CDR3 here is CATQPVTTRAGELFF. The CDR3 bases are TGTGCCACCCAACCGGTTACCACCCGGGCCGGGGAGCTGTTTTTT.

In this sample, this clonotype turned up many times. V and J are TRBV10-2 and TRBJ2-7; maybe TRBD2 (6 bases). V shed 2 bases and J shed 3 bases, with 20 bases lying between them. The length of the CDR3 is 17 residues. Germline CDR1 reads WSHSY; CDR2 reads SAAADI. CDR3 sequence: CASSEPPLAGPRYEQYV. In DNA form, the CDR3 reads TGCGCCAGCAGTGAGCCCCCTCTTGCGGGACCACGCTACGAGCAGTACGTC.

This clonotype showed up just a few times. V is TRBV13 and J is TRBJ2-7; 10 bases match TRBD1. CDR1 is PRHDT, CDR2 FYEKMQ, per germline (reference sequence). The V and J ends lost 5 bases and 1 base, in that order; junction bases with no gene match: 8. The CDR3 length is 16 residues. CDR3 DNA sequence: TGTGCCAGCAGCGAACACCGGGACAGGGGATCCTACGAGCAGTACTTC. Its protein is CASSEHRDRGSYEQYF.

This clonotype was seen ten or more times. The J gene is TRBJ2-1, the V gene TRBV12-3 or TRBV12-4; D not resolved. Deletions cut 4 bases from V and 4 bases from J, with 11 bases between. The CDR3 totals 14 residues. CDR3 residues: CASSSTSEYNEQFF. CDR3 DNA sequence: TGTGCCAGCAGTTCCACATCAGAATACAATGAGCAGTTCTTC.

This clonotype was found many times. A read error may produce the germline difference seen at one junction end. The V gene is TRBV5-1, the J gene TRBJ1-1; no reliable D call. The germline CDR1 and CDR2 sequences are SGHRS and YFSETQ. This CDR3 has 13 amino acids. The chain's CDR3 is CASSLEGIKGALF. CDR3 sequence (DNA): TGCGCCAGCAGCTTGGAAGGGATCAAGGGAGCTCTCTTT. The variable domain in full, with the rest retrieved from reference TRBV5-1 and TRBJ1-1, is KAGVTQTPRYLIKTRGQQVTLSCSPISGHRSVSWYQQTPGQGLQFLFEYFSETQRNKGNFPGRFSGRQFSNSRSEMNVSTLELGDSALYLCASSLEGIKGALFGQGTRLTVV.

V gene TRBV12-3 or TRBV12-4 combines with J gene TRBJ2-2; D is possibly TRBD2 (6 bases). V was shortened by 6 bases and J by 7 bases, with 18 bases between the two germline ends. This CDR3 contains 15 residues. CDR3 DNA: TGTGCCAGCAGCCCGGGGGTGGGGGTAGTCGGGGAGCTGTTTTTT. As protein: CASSPGVGVVGELFF.

This clonotype was recorded at least ten times. V and J are TRBV5-6 and TRBJ2-3; TRBD2 might be the D (6 bases). CDR1 SGHDT and CDR2 YYEEEE come from the germline V gene. Trimming removed 4 bases from V and 3 bases from J, with 15 bases in between. CDR3 length equals 15 residues. Written as DNA, the CDR3 is TGTGCCAGCAGCCCCGCTCGGGACTCAACAGATACGCAGTATTTT. Translated, it gives CASSPARDSTDTQYF.

The rearrangement uses TRBV11-2 and TRBJ2-7, with TRBD2 identical over 7 bases. The CDR3 covers 13 residues. The V segment lost 7 bases and the J segment 5 bases; nucleotides outside the gene matches: 8. Looked up from germline, CDR1 is SGHAT and CDR2 is FQNNGV. CDR3: CASNEGGDDEQYF. Here the CDR3 DNA reads TGTGCCAGCAACGAGGGAGGGGATGACGAGCAGTACTTC.